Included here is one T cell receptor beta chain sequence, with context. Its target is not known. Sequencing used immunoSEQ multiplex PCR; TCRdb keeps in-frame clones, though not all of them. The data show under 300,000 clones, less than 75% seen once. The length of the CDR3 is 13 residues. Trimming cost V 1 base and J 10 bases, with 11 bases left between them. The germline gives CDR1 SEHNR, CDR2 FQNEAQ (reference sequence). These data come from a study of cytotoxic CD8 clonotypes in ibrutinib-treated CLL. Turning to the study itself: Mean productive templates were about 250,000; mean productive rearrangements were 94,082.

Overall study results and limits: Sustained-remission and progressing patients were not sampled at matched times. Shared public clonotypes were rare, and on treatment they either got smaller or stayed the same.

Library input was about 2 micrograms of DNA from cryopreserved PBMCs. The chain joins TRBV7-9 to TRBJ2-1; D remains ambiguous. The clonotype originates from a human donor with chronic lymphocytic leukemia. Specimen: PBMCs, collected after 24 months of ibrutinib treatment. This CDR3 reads CASSLVPAWEQFF. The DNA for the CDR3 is TGTGCCAGCAGCTTAGTGCCGGCGTGGGAGCAGTTCTTC.